This entry is about one T cell receptor beta chain. There is no known antigen for this receptor. Qualities for individual bases were not recorded, and no much larger clone is one base off. Counted from cysteine to phenylalanine, this CDR3 has 14 amino acids. Left in the record is the CDR3 DNA by itself, 42 bases read in frame from the first base. From the germline V gene (reference sequence), CDR1 is LNHDA and CDR2 is SQIVND. The germline V end is reduced by 7 bases and the J end by 1 base; junction bases left unmatched: 4. The treatment or condition tag for this specimen amounts to: 15 to 20 received Ad26.COV2.S at low or high dose, single or two shots; about five received placebo; per-sample allocation not given. Repertoires of vaccine and placebo recipients were sequenced from samples taken on day 63 after the first injection. Cohort 1b enrolled 20 to 30 adults aged 18-55 years at a single site in Boston, USA, between 29 July and 7 August 2020. As a vaccine, Ad26.COV2.S was a replication-incompetent adenovirus type 26 vector that expressed a prefusion-stabilized SARS-CoV-2 spike protein derived from the original Wuhan strain.

The sample belongs to a study of Ad26.COV2.S vaccination and SARS-CoV-2 variants (dated by TCRdb to the early 2020s). At the level of the whole study: Donors in the vaccine arm were drawn from COV1001, a multicentre, randomized, double-blind, placebo-controlled phase I-IIa trial testing Ad26.COV2.S in healthy adults. Dosing of Ad26.COV2.S was intramuscular, at either 5x10^10 or 1x10^11 viral particles, delivered as one shot or as two shots spaced 56 days apart. The specificity and breadth of SARS-CoV-2-reactive T cell receptors after Ad26.COV2.S vaccination were assessed by TCRbeta repertoire sequencing. A total of approximately 30 samples were included in the TCR-sequenced set, comprising roughly 19 Ad26.COV2.S vaccine recipients, 5 placebo recipients and 8 SARS-CoV-2 convalescent individuals. Participants in the trial were split at random into five groups of five each, receiving low-dose or high-dose Ad26.COV2.S once or twice, or else placebo on both occasions. Investigators did not know the trial group allocation while performing experiments and assessing outcomes. General findings and caveats noted by the study authors: Compared with placebo recipients, Ad26.COV2.S recipients showed higher spike-specific TCR breadth (P = 0.0014). After vaccination, spike-specific CD8+ and CD4+ T cell responses were reported to show substantial breadth. Non-spike TCR breadth was comparable between vaccine and placebo recipients, consistent with the vaccine containing only spike. The authors noted that the TCR breadth and depth analyses may have underestimated total T cell responses. The study was not powered to compare responses between vaccine doses or regimens.

The immunoSEQ Assay was used to sequence TCRbeta CDR3 regions. After extraction, genomic DNA underwent amplification by bias-controlled multiplex PCR, followed by high-throughput sequencing. The authors' pipeline ran thus. To quantify the absolute abundance of every unique TCRbeta CDR3 region, sequences were collapsed and filtered. Usable DNA was measured by amplifying reference genes present in all nucleated cells, and TCRbeta template counts were normalized to that usable DNA to estimate T cell fraction. Repertoire TCRs were annotated as SARS-CoV-2-specific by exact matching of V gene, CDR3 amino acid sequence and J gene to a known reactive TCR set. MIRA supplied the reference SARS-CoV-2 TCR set, which was filtered for enrichment in COVID-19-positive ImmuneCODE repertoires so that public or cross-reactive TCRs were removed. Using the MIRA antigens, annotated TCRs were further analysed by specific ORF or by position within an ORF. Breadth was defined as annotated unique rearrangements over total unique productive rearrangements; depth was the summed frequency of those rearrangements. Two-sided Wilcoxon rank-sum tests were used to compare TCR breadth between groups. TCRdb's version of the immuneACCESS table is confined to in-frame rearrangements and falls short of the full clone set. An unresolved V gene accounts for under half of the shortfall where checked; the remainder is of unknown origin. The V and J calls and clone size were taken over from that table, and D and trimming were inferred from the DNA. The sample yields some 480,000 clones; roughly 89% were counted once. The top ten constitute around 13% of the sample.

The chain links TRBV19 with TRBJ2-3, and TRBD2 matches 8 of the central bases. Sequenced material: peripheral blood, taken in a trial of Ad26.COV2.S vaccine versus placebo. This TCR was sampled from a person aged 18 to 65 who received the Ad26.COV2.S COVID-19 vaccine or a placebo. The bases read TGTGCCAGTACCCCCGGGAGGGGCACAGATACGCAGTATTTT. It encodes CASTPGRGTDTQYF.